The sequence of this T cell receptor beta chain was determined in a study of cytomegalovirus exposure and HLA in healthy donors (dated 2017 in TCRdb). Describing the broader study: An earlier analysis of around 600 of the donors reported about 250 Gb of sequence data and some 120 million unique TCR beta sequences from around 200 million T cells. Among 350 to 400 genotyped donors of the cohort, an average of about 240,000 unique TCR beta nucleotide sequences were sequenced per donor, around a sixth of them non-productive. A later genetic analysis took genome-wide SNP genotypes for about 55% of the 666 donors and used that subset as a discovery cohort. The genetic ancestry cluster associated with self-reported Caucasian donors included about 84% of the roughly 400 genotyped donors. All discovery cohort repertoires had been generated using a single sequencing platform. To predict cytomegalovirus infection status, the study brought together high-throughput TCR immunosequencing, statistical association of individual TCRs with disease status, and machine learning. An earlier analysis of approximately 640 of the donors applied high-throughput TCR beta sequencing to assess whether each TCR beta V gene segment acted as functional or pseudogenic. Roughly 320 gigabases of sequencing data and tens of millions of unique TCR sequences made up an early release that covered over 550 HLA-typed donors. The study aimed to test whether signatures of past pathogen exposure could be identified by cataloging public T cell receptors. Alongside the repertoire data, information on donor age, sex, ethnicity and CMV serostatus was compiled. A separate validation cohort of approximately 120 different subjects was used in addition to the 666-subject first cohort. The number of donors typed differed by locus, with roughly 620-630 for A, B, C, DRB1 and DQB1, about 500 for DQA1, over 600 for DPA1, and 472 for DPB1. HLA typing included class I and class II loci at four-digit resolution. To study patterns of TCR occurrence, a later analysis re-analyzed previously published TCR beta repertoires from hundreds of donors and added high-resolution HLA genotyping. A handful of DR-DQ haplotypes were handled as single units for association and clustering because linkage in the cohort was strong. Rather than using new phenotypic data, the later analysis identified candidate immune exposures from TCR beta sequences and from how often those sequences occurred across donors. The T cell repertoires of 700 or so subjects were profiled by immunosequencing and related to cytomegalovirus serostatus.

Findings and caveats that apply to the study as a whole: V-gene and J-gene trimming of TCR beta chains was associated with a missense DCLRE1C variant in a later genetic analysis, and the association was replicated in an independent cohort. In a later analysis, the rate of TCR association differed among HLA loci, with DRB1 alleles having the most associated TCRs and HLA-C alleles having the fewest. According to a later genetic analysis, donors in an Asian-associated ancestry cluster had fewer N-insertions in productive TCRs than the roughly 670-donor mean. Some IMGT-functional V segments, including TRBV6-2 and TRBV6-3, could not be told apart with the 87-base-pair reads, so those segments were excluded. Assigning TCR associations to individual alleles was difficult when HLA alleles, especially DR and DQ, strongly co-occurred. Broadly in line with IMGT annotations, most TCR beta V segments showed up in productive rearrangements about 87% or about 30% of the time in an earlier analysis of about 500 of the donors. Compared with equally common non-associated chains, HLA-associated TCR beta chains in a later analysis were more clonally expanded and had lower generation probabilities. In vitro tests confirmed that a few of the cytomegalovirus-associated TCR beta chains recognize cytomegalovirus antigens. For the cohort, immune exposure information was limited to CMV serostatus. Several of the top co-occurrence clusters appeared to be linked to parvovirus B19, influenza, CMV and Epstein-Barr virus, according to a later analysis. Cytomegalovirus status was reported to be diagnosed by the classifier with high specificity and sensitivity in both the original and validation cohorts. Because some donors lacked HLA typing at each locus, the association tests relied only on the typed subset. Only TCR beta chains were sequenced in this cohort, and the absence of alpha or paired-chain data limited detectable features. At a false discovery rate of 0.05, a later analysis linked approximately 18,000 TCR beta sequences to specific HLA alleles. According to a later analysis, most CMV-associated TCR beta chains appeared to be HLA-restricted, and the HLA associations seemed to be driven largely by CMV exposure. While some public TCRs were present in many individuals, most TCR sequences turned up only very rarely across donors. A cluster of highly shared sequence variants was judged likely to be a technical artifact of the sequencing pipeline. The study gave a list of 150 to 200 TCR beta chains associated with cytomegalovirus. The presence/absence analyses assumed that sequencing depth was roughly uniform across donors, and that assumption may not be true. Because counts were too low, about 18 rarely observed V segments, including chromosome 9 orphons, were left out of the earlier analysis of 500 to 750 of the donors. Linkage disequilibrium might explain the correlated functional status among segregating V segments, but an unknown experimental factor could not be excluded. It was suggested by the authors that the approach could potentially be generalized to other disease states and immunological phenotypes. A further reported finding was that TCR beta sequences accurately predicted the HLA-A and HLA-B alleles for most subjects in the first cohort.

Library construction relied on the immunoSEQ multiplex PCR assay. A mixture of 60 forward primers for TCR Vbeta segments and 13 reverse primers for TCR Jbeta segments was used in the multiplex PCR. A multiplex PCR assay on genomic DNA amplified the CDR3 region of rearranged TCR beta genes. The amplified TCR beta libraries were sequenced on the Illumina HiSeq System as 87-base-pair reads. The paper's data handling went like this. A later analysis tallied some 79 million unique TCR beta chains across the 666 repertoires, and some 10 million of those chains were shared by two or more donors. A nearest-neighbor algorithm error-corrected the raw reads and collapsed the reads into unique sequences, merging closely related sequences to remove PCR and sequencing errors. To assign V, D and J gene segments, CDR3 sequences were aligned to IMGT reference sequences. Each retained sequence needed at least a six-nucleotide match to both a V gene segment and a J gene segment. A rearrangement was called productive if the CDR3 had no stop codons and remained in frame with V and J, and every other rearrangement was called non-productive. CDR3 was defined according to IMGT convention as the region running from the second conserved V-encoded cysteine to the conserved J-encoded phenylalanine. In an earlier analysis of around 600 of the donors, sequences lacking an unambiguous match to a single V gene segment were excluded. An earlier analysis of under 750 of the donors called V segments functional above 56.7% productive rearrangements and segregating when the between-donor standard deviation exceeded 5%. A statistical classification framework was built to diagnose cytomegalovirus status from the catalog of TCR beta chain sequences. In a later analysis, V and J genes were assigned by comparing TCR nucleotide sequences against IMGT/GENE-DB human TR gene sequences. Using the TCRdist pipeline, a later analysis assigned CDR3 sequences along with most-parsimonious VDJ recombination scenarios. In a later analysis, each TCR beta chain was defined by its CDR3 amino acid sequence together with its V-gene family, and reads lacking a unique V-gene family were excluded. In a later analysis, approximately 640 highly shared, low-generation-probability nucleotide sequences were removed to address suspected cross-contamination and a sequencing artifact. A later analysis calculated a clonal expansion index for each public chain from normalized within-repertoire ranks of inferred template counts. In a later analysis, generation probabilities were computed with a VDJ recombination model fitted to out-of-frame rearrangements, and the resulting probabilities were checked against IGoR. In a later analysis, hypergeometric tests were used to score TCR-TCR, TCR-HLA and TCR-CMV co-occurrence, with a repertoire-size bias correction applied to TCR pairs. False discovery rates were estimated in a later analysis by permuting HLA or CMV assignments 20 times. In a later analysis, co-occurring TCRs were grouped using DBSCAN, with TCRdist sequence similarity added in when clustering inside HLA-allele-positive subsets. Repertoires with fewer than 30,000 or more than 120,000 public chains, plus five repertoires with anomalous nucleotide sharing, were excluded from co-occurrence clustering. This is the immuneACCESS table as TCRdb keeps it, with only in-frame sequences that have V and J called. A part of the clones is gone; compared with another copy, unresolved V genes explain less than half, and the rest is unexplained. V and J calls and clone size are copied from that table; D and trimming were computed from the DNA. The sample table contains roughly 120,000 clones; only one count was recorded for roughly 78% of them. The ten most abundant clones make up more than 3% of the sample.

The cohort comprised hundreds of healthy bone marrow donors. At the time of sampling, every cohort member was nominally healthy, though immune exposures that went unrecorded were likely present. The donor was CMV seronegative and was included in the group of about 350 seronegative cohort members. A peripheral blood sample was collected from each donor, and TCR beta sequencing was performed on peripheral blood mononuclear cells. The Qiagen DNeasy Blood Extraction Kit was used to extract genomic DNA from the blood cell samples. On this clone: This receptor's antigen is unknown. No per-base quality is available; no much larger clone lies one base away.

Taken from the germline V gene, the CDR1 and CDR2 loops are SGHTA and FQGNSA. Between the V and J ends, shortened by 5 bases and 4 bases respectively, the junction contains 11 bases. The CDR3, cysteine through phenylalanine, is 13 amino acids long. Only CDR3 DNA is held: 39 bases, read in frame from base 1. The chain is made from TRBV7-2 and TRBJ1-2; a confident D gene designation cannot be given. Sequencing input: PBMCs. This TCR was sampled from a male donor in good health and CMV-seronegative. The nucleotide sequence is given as TGTGCCAGCAGCACGGAGAGAGCCTATGGCTACACCTTC. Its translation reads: CASSTERAYGYTF.